Listed below are T cell receptor beta chains from one sample, sequenced in a study of spatial heterogeneity in lung cancer. TCRdb itself ran the 5' RACE reads through MiXCR, one entry per CDR3 protein. The repertoire includes around 110,000 distinct CDR3 sequences, roughly an eighth of them detected once, and 16% sits in the top ten. The source material was PBMCs, sampled at follow-up. The receptors shown here come from a male donor with early-stage non-small cell lung cancer. CDR3s include the opening cysteine and the closing phenylalanine or tryptophan. A D gene is named only where the DNA matches it firmly. Expanded clones get a size class; other rows say once, few or many, or leave the size out.

clone size	V gene	J gene	D gene	CDR3 DNA	CDR3 protein
-	TRBV27	TRBJ1-1	-	TGTGCCAGCAGATCGACAGCTCACACTGAAGCTTTCTTT	CASRSTAHTEAFF
-	TRBV30	TRBJ1-2	-	TGTGCCTGGACGGACGGTGTGAAGGGCTACACCTTC	CAWTDGVKGYTF
many	TRBV10-1	TRBJ1-1	-	TGCGCCAGCAGTCCTCGGGCCGGTGAAGCTTTCTTT	CASSPRAGEAFF
many	TRBV28	TRBJ2-2	-	TGTGCCAGCAGTCTCGGACTCTCCGAAACCGGGGAGCTGTTTTTT	CASSLGLSETGELFF
many	TRBV9	TRBJ2-1	TRBD1	TGTGCCAGCAGCGGGACAGGGGAGCAGGGTGAGCAGTTCTTC	CASSGTGEQGEQFF
many	TRBV5-1	TRBJ2-5	-	TGCGCCAGCAGCTTGGGTCGGGGTTCCCCTTCGGAGACCCAGTACTTC	CASSLGRGSPSETQYF
-	TRBV7-9	TRBJ1-2	-	TGTGCCAGCAGCGTCACAGGCCCAGCTAACTATGGCTACACCTTC	CASSVTGPANYGYTF
few	TRBV4-2	TRBJ2-3	-	TGTGCCAGCAGCCTCCCGGGTCAGCAAGATACGCAGTATTTT	CASSLPGQQDTQYF
-	TRBV11-2	TRBJ2-2	-	TGTGCCAGCAGCTTAGGAGGCGGGGCGTCGACCGGGGAGCTGTTTTTT	CASSLGGGASTGELFF
-	TRBV5-1	TRBJ1-5	TRBD1	TGCGCCAGCAGCGATGGACAGGGAAGCAATCAGCCCCAGCATTTT	CASSDGQGSNQPQHF
few	TRBV7-2	TRBJ2-7	-	TGTGCCAGCAGCCTGAGCTGGGCGGCCTACGAGCAGTACTTC	CASSLSWAAYEQYF
-	TRBV19	TRBJ1-2	TRBD1	TGTGCCAGTAGTCCCGGGACAGGGAAGGCGTTGGACTATGGCTACACCTTC	CASSPGTGKALDYGYTF
-	TRBV9	TRBJ1-5	TRBD1	TGTGCCAGCAGCGGACAGGGGAACCAGCCCCAGCATTTT	CASSGQGNQPQHF
many	TRBV20-1	TRBJ1-6	TRBD1	TGCAGTGTTAACCCCGGGACAGGGGGCGGACTAACGCGAATTTCACCCCTCCACTTT	CSVNPGTGGGLTRISPLHF
many	TRBV5-5	TRBJ2-7	-	TGTGCCAGCAGCTTGGAACTCAGAAGGGCAGGCGAGCAGTACTTC	CASSLELRRAGEQYF
-	TRBV28	TRBJ1-5	TRBD1	TGTGCCAGCAAGACAGGGAACGATCAGCCCCAGCATTTT	CASKTGNDQPQHF
few	TRBV9	TRBJ2-3	-	TGTGCCAGCAGCGTTGGGTTCACAGATACGCAGTATTTT	CASSVGFTDTQYF
few	TRBV9	TRBJ2-1	TRBD2	TGTGCCAGCAGCGCGGGGGGGCCGAGGAATGAGCAGTTCTTC	CASSAGGPRNEQFF
-	TRBV11-2	TRBJ2-3	-	TGTGCCAGCAGCGCCCGGGACCTGCGCGATACGCAGTATTTT	CASSARDLRDTQYF
many	TRBV4-2	TRBJ1-1	-	TGTGCCAGCAGCCCCCGCGGGGTGGGGATTTCACTCACTGAAGCTTTCTTT	CASSPRGVGISLTEAFF
many	TRBV24-1	TRBJ2-2	-	TGTGCCACCAAGGGAGACCCACCATCCACCGGGGAGCTGTTTTTT	CATKGDPPSTGELFF
few	TRBV27	TRBJ2-5	-	TGTGCCAGCAGTTTATCGAAACAGGGAGTGTTCGCCCAGTACTTC	CASSLSKQGVFAQYF
few	TRBV14	TRBJ1-2	-	TGTGCCAGCAGCCAAGGAACCAGAGCTAACTATGGCTACACCTTC	CASSQGTRANYGYTF
many	TRBV5-1	TRBJ1-5	-	TGCGCCAGCAGCCCGGATCTAAATCAGCCCCAGCATTTT	CASSPDLNQPQHF
-	TRBV3-1	TRBJ2-7	-	TGTGCCAGCAGCCAAAATTCCGTCGGGGGAAGCTCCTACGAGCAGTACTTC	CASSQNSVGGSSYEQYF
many	TRBV20-1	TRBJ2-2	-	TGCAGTGCTAGAGGACATGCGAACACCGGGGAGCTGTTTTTT	CSARGHANTGELFF
many	TRBV10-1	TRBJ1-3	-	TGCGCCAGTACAGTGTACTCTGGAAACACCATATATTTT	CASTVYSGNTIYF
-	TRBV29-1	TRBJ1-1	-	TGCAGCGTTGCAACGGTGAACACTGAAGCTTTCTTT	CSVATVNTEAFF
-	TRBV7-2	TRBJ2-1	TRBD2	TGTGCCAGCAGCTCCTTAGCGGGAAGAGGCAACAATGAGCAGTTCTTC	CASSSLAGRGNNEQFF
many	TRBV28	TRBJ2-2	-	TGTGCCAGCAGTTTAGGGCAACTCGCGAACACCGGGGAGCTGTTTTTT	CASSLGQLANTGELFF
-	TRBV2	TRBJ2-7	-	TGTGCCAGCAGAGCTGACAGTTACGAGCAGTACTTC	CASRADSYEQYF
-	TRBV30	TRBJ2-7	-	TGTGCCTGGAGTGTCTCGGGGGGCACGGGAGAGCAGTACTTC	CAWSVSGGTGEQYF
-	TRBV7-2	TRBJ2-3	TRBD1	TGTGCCAGCAGCTTAGTCCCGGGACAGAGCACAGATACGCAGTATTTT	CASSLVPGQSTDTQYF
-	TRBV29-1	TRBJ1-1	-	TGCAGCGTTGACAGGTTATTCAACACTGAAGCTTTCTTT	CSVDRLFNTEAFF
many	TRBV12-3/TRBV12-4	TRBJ2-3	TRBD2	TGTGCCAGCAGGGTACTAGCGGGGGGTGTAGATACGCAGTATTTT	CASRVLAGGVDTQYF
few	TRBV2	TRBJ2-2	TRBD1	TGTGCCAGCAGACGGACAGGCCTGCCCCCCGCGAACACCGGGGAGCTGTTTTTT	CASRRTGLPPANTGELFF
few	TRBV4-1	TRBJ2-6	TRBD2	TGCGCCAGCAGCCAAGATAGGGAGGGTAATTTGGCCAACGTCCTGACTTTC	CASSQDREGNLANVLTF
few	TRBV20-1	TRBJ2-5	TRBD1	TGCAGTGCTAGGACAGGGGGCATAGGGGAGACCCAGTACTTC	CSARTGGIGETQYF
many	TRBV10-3	TRBJ1-2	TRBD1	TGTGCCATCAGTGATGGGACAGCCAACTATGGCTACACCTTC	CAISDGTANYGYTF
-	TRBV6-5	TRBJ2-2	TRBD2	TGTGCCAGCAGCCCTTCCAGCGGGGGGGCCTCCGGGGAGCTGTTTTTT	CASSPSSGGASGELFF
many	TRBV6-5	TRBJ1-1	-	TGTGCCAGCAGTTACTCCCTCGCGGAGTCTGAAGCTTTCTTT	CASSYSLAESEAFF
many	TRBV4-1	TRBJ1-1	-	TGCGCCAGCAGCCAAAATCTCCCGAACACTGAAGCTTTCTTT	CASSQNLPNTEAFF
many	TRBV12-3/TRBV12-4	TRBJ2-5	-	TGTGCCAGCAGTTTGGGACTTCTAGAGACCCAGTACTTC	CASSLGLLETQYF
few	TRBV5-1	TRBJ2-7	-	TGCGCCAGCAGCTTGACGGGGGCGGCCTACGAGCAGTACTTC	CASSLTGAAYEQYF
many	TRBV28	TRBJ1-5	TRBD1	TGTGCCAGCATTCCACCGGAGGGACAGCTTAGCAATCAGCCCCAGCATTTT	CASIPPEGQLSNQPQHF
-	TRBV6-2/TRBV6-3	TRBJ1-1	-	TGTGCCAGCAGTGTCCAAGGTCACACTGAAGCTTTCTTT	CASSVQGHTEAFF
few	TRBV25-1	TRBJ2-7	-	TGTGCCAGCTGTGACTCACAGGGAGGCACCTACGAGCAGTACTTC	CASCDSQGGTYEQYF